Shown below are 16 T cell receptor beta chains from a single sample sequenced in a study of T cells in Graves' hyperthyroidism and ophthalmopathy. Amplification yielded TCR beta CDR3 regions, with RNA transcripts as the source. RT-PCR in the first round (using the HTBI primer set) targeted the TCR CDR3. Each CDR3 protein is one row after TCRdb ran MiXCR on the multiplex PCR reads. The sample holds about 640,000 distinct CDR3 sequences, 13% to 15% seen once. The sequencing input was blood. All receptors derive from a woman between 45 and 60 years old with Graves' ophthalmopathy.

This clonotype was seen ten or more times. The chain carries TRBV7-2 and TRBJ2-1, with 9 bases aligning to TRBD1. V shed 7 bases, J shed 1 base, and the junction held 8 bases outside the gene matches. Germline lookup yields CDR1 SGHTA and CDR2 FQGNSA. This CDR3 spans 16 amino acids. The CDR3 here is CASTPTGGLSYNEQFF. In nucleotides, the CDR3 is TGTGCCAGCACTCCAACAGGGGGCCTGTCCTACAATGAGCAGTTCTTC.

This clonotype was counted at least ten times. The rearrangement links TRBV5-1 to TRBJ2-1; 14 nucleotides agree with TRBD2. With 3 bases clipped from V and 7 bases from J, the junction kept 3 bases outside the gene matches. The CDR3 extends over 15 amino acids. Per the germline V gene, CDR1 is SGHRS and CDR2 is YFSETQ. The CDR3: CASSSGTSGSNEQFF. The CDR3 DNA follows: TGCGCCAGCAGCTCCGGGACTAGCGGGAGTAATGAGCAGTTCTTC. The full variable domain, rest sourced from reference TRBV5-1 and TRBJ2-1, is KAGVTQTPRYLIKTRGQQVTLSCSPISGHRSVSWYQQTPGQGLQFLFEYFSETQRNKGNFPGRFSGRQFSNSRSEMNVSTLELGDSALYLCASSSGTSGSNEQFFGPGTRLTVL.

This clonotype appeared many times. The chain uses TRBV18 and TRBJ1-1, with 10 positions matching TRBD1. This CDR3 comprises 17 residues. Germline V gene sequence: CDR1 KGHSH, CDR2 LQKENI. J gave up 0 bases and V 3 bases, and 7 bases lay outside the gene matches. The CDR3 loop reads CASSPRGTGAMNTEAFF. As DNA, the CDR3 is TGTGCCAGCTCACCTCGTGGGACAGGGGCGATGAACACTGAAGCTTTCTTT.

The chain is built from TRBV9 and TRBJ2-7, with a possible D match to TRBD1 (5 bases). Germline-derived CDR1 and CDR2 are SGDLS and YYNGEE. CDR3 length: 15 amino acids. Trimming shortened V by 3 bases and J by 2 bases, and 15 bases separated the two germline ends. The CDR3 nucleotides are TGTGCCAGCAGCGATGGGGCGGTGACCCCCTACGAGCAGTACTTC. The encoded protein is CASSDGAVTPYEQYF.

The chain carries TRBV29-1 and TRBJ2-1; the match to TRBD2 covers 11 bases. The germline CDR1 and CDR2 sequences are SQVTM and ANQGSEA. This CDR3 region has 15 residues. The ends lost 6 bases at V and 8 bases at J; junction bases unmatched: 12. The CDR3 DNA reads TGCAGCGTCAATTTAGCGGGAGGGCCACGGGATGAGCAGTTCTTC. Its protein product is CSVNLAGGPRDEQFF.

This clonotype was found a few times. The chain joins TRBV30 to TRBJ2-2; D gene ambiguous. The CDR3 contains 14 residues. Germline V gene data show CDR1 as GTSNPN and CDR2 as SVGIG (reference sequence). Deletions cut 1 base from V and 6 bases from J, with 12 bases between. The CDR3 sequence: CAWSEAADAGELFF. The CDR3 region has the DNA TGTGCCTGGAGTGAGGCGGCAGACGCCGGGGAGCTGTTTTTT.

The rearrangement uses TRBV9 and TRBJ1-6, with TRBD1 matching over 9 bases. The CDR3 runs 13 residues. V lost 2 bases to trimming and J lost 10 bases; unmatched junction nucleotides: 1. Germline assignment: CDR1 SGDLS and CDR2 YYNGEE. In DNA, the CDR3 is TGTGCCAGCAGCGTCACAGGGGGCTCACCCCTCCACTTT. Amino acid sequence: CASSVTGGSPLHF.

This clonotype appeared many times. This chain joins TRBV20-1 and TRBJ2-7; 7 bases agree with TRBD1. Germline V gives CDR1 DFQATT, CDR2 SNEGSKA (reference sequence). The J segment lost 7 bases and the V segment lost 2 bases, leaving 11 bases of the junction unmatched. This CDR3 is built from 14 residues. The CDR3 protein is CSARTDRSLREQYF. CDR3 coding DNA: TGCAGTGCTAGAACGGACAGGTCCCTTCGGGAGCAGTACTTC.

This clonotype was counted at least ten times. This rearrangement joins TRBV28 to TRBJ1-2; 7 bases agree with TRBD1. CDR3 length: 12 amino acids. V lost 2 bases, J lost 14 bases, and 8 bases stayed unmatched. Germline CDR1 reads MDHEN; CDR2 reads SYDVKM. The CDR3 coding sequence is TGTGCCAGCAGTTTACGGACAGGCAGCCGTACCTTC. Translation gives CASSLRTGSRTF.

This clonotype was recorded many times. The chain employs TRBV30 and TRBJ2-1; 10 nucleotides line up with TRBD2. This CDR3 is 15 amino acids long. The ends lost 4 bases at V and 4 bases at J; junction bases unmatched: 7. Per the germline V gene, CDR1 is GTSNPN and CDR2 is SVGIG (reference sequence). CDR3 region: CAWTASGSRYNEQFF. DNA for the CDR3: TGTGCCTGGACGGCTAGCGGGAGTCGGTACAATGAGCAGTTCTTC. Full variable domain (missing parts from reference TRBV30 and TRBJ2-1): SQTIHQWPATLVQPVGSPLSLECTVEGTSNPNLYWYRQAAGRGLQLLFYSVGIGQISSEVPQNLSASRPQDRQFILSSKKLLLSDSGFYLCAWTASGSRYNEQFFGPGTRLTVL.

This clonotype appeared a few times. This chain connects TRBV4-3 to TRBJ1-5; no firm D call. The CDR3 has 13 residues. With 0 bases removed from V and 5 bases from J, the gap between germline ends came to 5 bases. The V gene's germline CDR1 is LGHNA and CDR2 YSLEER. The DNA of the CDR3 is TGCGCCAGCAGCCAAGATCCCTATCAGCCCCAGCATTTT. Its translation is CASSQDPYQPQHF.

This clonotype was counted ten times or more. The rearrangement joins TRBV5-1 to TRBJ2-7, with 10 bases identical to TRBD1. Germline V lookup: CDR1 SGHRS, CDR2 YFSETQ. Germline trimming cut 4 bases from V and 2 bases from J; bases unmatched to any gene: 6. The CDR3 covers 15 residues. The CDR3 loop is CASSGGQGLAYEQYF. The CDR3 region has the DNA TGCGCCAGCAGCGGGGGACAGGGGCTGGCCTACGAGCAGTACTTC.

The CDR3, as DNA: TGTGCCAGCAGTGAAGATGTCGGGAGCCAGCCAGATACGCAGTATTTT. Translation: CASSEDVGSQPDTQYF. The chain joins TRBV6-1 to TRBJ2-3; perhaps TRBD2 as D (6 bases). V lost 1 base, J lost 4 bases, and 15 bases lay in between. The V gene's germline CDR1 is MNHNS and CDR2 SASEGT. This CDR3 contains 16 residues.

This clonotype occurred many times. The chain carries TRBV27 and TRBJ2-3; D call uncertain. Germline CDR1 MNHEY, CDR2 SMNVEV (reference sequence). V was shortened by 1 base and J by 6 bases, with 14 bases between the two germline ends. This CDR3 comprises 15 residues. CDR3 sequence (DNA): TGTGCCAGCAGTTTATATCCCCCCCAAGCGGATACGCAGTATTTT. Translated: CASSLYPPQADTQYF.

This chain connects TRBV29-1 to TRBJ1-3; D is unclear. The CDR3 contains 14 residues. The ends were cut back, 7 bases at V and 2 bases at J, with 15 bases in the middle. Germline V gene lookup returns CDR1 SQVTM and CDR2 ANQGSEA. As DNA, the CDR3 is TGCAGCGCTGCCGGCTTTGGACCTGGAAACACCATATATTTT. Residues: CSAAGFGPGNTIYF.

This clonotype was seen ten or more times. The chain combines TRBV12-3 or TRBV12-4 with TRBJ2-1; no definite D call. V dropped 3 bases and J dropped 2 bases, with 11 bases sitting between them. This CDR3 is built from 15 residues. In DNA form, the CDR3 reads TGTGCCAGCAGTTTTAGTACCCTTCCCTACAATGAGCAGTTCTTC. Amino acids: CASSFSTLPYNEQFF.